The 13 T cell receptor beta chains below all came from one sample that was sequenced in a study of cytomegalovirus exposure and HLA in healthy donors. PCR used 60 Vbeta primers and 13 Jbeta primers. Using immunoSEQ multiplex PCR, the repertoire was profiled, and TCRdb retains in-frame clones only, with some absent. The sample lists 140,000 to 150,000 clones; about 81% were seen once. Sample: PBMCs. These receptors were taken from a man younger than 45 in good health and CMV-seronegative.

The gene calls are TRBV6-5 and TRBJ1-1; D possibly corresponds to TRBD1 (5 bases). CDR1 is MNHEY, CDR2 SVGAGI, per germline. The V and J ends lost 5 bases and 0 bases respectively, with 13 bases between them. The CDR3 extends over 15 amino acids. In nucleotides, the CDR3 is TGTGCCAGCAGTCGGACGGGGGTGTTGAACACTGAAGCTTTCTTT. Amino acid sequence: CASSRTGVLNTEAFF.

CDR3 DNA: TGCGCCAGCAGCGAGCAGCGGCGGTTCCCTTACGAGCAGTACTTC. It translates to CASSEQRRFPYEQYF. The chain recombines TRBV5-1 with TRBJ2-7; maybe TRBD2 (5 bases). The CDR3 has 15 residues. CDR1 is SGHRS and CDR2 is YFSETQ in the germline V gene. Trimming shortened V by 4 bases and J by 4 bases, and 18 bases separated the two germline ends.

The chain combines TRBV30 with TRBJ2-7, with TRBD2 matching over 8 bases. Per germline, CDR1 GTSNPN and CDR2 SVGIG (reference sequence). The CDR3 has 14 residues. Trimming cost V 2 bases and J 4 bases; bases outside gene matches: 7. CDR3 protein: CAWSMGGGQYEQYF. The CDR3 DNA follows: TGTGCCTGGAGTATGGGCGGGGGGCAGTACGAGCAGTACTTC.

The chain joins TRBV11-1 to TRBJ1-1, with TRBD1 matching over 7 bases. The CDR3 totals 18 residues. V was clipped by 3 bases and J by 5 bases; unmatched bases: 18. The germline V gene encodes CDR1 SGHAT and CDR2 FQDESV (reference sequence). CDR3 in DNA: TGTGCCAGCAGCTTCCCCAGCGTGACAGGGTTTAGGGGGACTGAAGCTTTCTTT. This sequence encodes CASSFPSVTGFRGTEAFF.

The genes are TRBV4-2 and TRBJ1-4, with 10 bases that match TRBD1. Trimming at V came to 1 base and at J to 8 bases, leaving 10 bases not matched to a gene. In germline, CDR1 is LGHNA, CDR2 YNFKEQ. The length of the CDR3 is 17 residues. Here the CDR3 reads CASSQVIAGTGDEKLFF. The CDR3, as DNA: TGTGCCAGCAGCCAAGTGATCGCCGGGACAGGGGACGAAAAACTGTTTTTT.

The rearrangement joins TRBV10-3 to TRBJ1-5, with 8 bases matching TRBD1. With 11 bases clipped from V and 0 bases from J, the junction kept 6 bases outside the gene matches. The length of the CDR3 is 14 residues. CDR1 and CDR2 from the germline V gene are ENHRY and SYGVKD. The CDR3 region has the DNA TGTGCCCCCCAGGGGGCTCATAGCAATCAGCCCCAGCATTTT. Protein: CAPQGAHSNQPQHF.

The rearrangement joins TRBV30 to TRBJ2-4; D is undetermined. Germline-derived CDR1 and CDR2 are GTSNPN and SVGIG (reference sequence). Trimming left V 2 bases short and J 0 bases short, with 8 bases between. There are 14 residues in the CDR3. Here the CDR3 DNA reads TGTGCCTGGAGTCCCCCGGTAGCCAAAAACATTCAGTACTTC. This encodes CAWSPPVAKNIQYF.

The rearrangement joins TRBV19 to TRBJ1-1; tentatively, D is TRBD1 (5 bases). V dropped 6 bases and J dropped 3 bases, with 8 bases sitting between them. In germline, CDR1 is LNHDA, CDR2 SQIVND (reference sequence). This CDR3 has 12 residues. The CDR3 coding sequence is TGTGCCAGTAGGGGGGGACACACTGAAGCTTTCTTT. Its translation is CASRGGHTEAFF.

The chain employs TRBV5-5 and TRBJ1-6; a possible D gene is TRBD1 (6 bases). V lost 1 base to trimming and J lost 8 bases, with 10 bases between them. This CDR3 is 14 amino acids long. CDR1 and CDR2 (germline): SGHKS, YYEKEE (reference sequence). CDR3 nucleotide sequence: TGTGCCAGCAGCTTGTCTGCAGGGGATTCACCCCTCCACTTT. Its protein product is CASSLSAGDSPLHF.

The rearrangement joins TRBV2 to TRBJ1-2, with D perhaps matching TRBD1 (5 bases). Trimming left V 6 bases short and J 2 bases short, with 13 bases between. Looked up from germline, CDR1 is SNHLY and CDR2 is FYNNEI. The length of the CDR3 is 14 residues. In nucleotides, the CDR3 is TGTGCCAGCAGACCTACTGGGGCGAACTATGGCTACACCTTC. Protein sequence: CASRPTGANYGYTF. Combining the CDR3 with reference TRBV2 and TRBJ1-2 gives the whole variable domain EPEVTQTPSHQVTQMGQEVILRCVPISNHLYFYWYRQILGQKVEFLVSFYNNEISEKSEIFDDQFSVERPDGSNFTLKIRSTKLEDSAMYFCASRPTGANYGYTFGSGTRLTVV.

This clone was observed a handful of times. The rearrangement joins TRBV20-1 to TRBJ1-2; maybe TRBD1 (5 bases). Germline loops: CDR1 DFQATT, CDR2 SNEGSKA (reference sequence). The V end was cut by 4 bases, the J end by 2 bases, with 5 bases between. The CDR3 is 11 residues long. The CDR3 nucleotides are TGCAGTGCTACAGGGAACTATGGCTACACCTTC. Translation: CSATGNYGYTF.

The genes are TRBV29-1 and TRBJ2-7, with a tentative D call TRBD1 (5 bases). The CDR3 sequence is 15 residues long. Trimming stripped 3 bases from V and 3 bases from J, with 18 bases between. Germline loops: CDR1 SQVTM, CDR2 ANQGSEA. CDR3 region: CSVEPLGLTGYEQYF. The CDR3 DNA sequence: TGCAGCGTTGAGCCCCTGGGGTTAACAGGCTACGAGCAGTACTTC.

This clone showed up just once. The rearrangement joins TRBV27 to TRBJ1-2, with D maybe TRBD1 (5 bases). This CDR3 comprises 16 residues. Germline CDR1 and CDR2: MNHEY and SMNVEV (reference sequence). V lost 4 bases and J 3 bases, leaving 18 bases between the germline ends. The CDR3 region is CASSSGRGGYDYGYTF. CDR3 bases: TGTGCCAGCAGTTCGGGACGGGGAGGATATGACTATGGCTACACCTTC.